A selection of T cell receptor beta chains follows, all from one sample in a study of a mutant IDH1 vaccine in newly diagnosed glioma. Produced via immunoSEQ multiplex PCR; TCRdb's table is partial and in-frame only. This table holds 45,000 to 60,000 clones, roughly 78% found once. The antigens for these receptors are not known. Sequencing used PBMCs, obtained from a glioma patient whose treatment included an IDH1 peptide vaccine. Receptor source: a man aged 50 to 59 with glioma. CDR3s include the opening cysteine and the closing phenylalanine or tryptophan. Each record gives: CDR3 protein, CDR3 length, J gene, V gene.

CDR3 protein: CASSYRAGYYGYTF
CDR3 length: 14
J gene: TRBJ1-2
V gene: TRBV28

CDR3 protein: CASSKIGLAANTDTQYF
CDR3 length: 17
J gene: TRBJ2-3
V gene: TRBV5-1

CDR3 protein: CASSGGQGATEQFF
CDR3 length: 14
J gene: TRBJ2-1
V gene: TRBV5-6

CDR3 protein: CASSAGQDTGELFF
CDR3 length: 14
J gene: TRBJ2-2
V gene: TRBV6-5

CDR3 protein: CASSVAEGYGYTF
CDR3 length: 13
J gene: TRBJ1-2
V gene: TRBV14

CDR3 protein: CASSQEGRGPSYEQYF
CDR3 length: 16
J gene: TRBJ2-7
V gene: TRBV4-1

CDR3 protein: CASSPPSGTQYF
CDR3 length: 12
J gene: TRBJ2-3
V gene: TRBV18

CDR3 protein: CASSIGEGLNQPQHF
CDR3 length: 15
J gene: TRBJ1-5
V gene: TRBV19

CDR3 protein: CASSLSLTDTQYF
CDR3 length: 13
J gene: TRBJ2-3
V gene: TRBV7-2

CDR3 protein: CASSLAGESPYGYTF
CDR3 length: 15
J gene: TRBJ1-2
V gene: TRBV5-1

CDR3 protein: CASSDPLSGTEAFF
CDR3 length: 14
J gene: TRBJ1-1
V gene: TRBV10-1

CDR3 protein: CASSPPAARNEQFF
CDR3 length: 14
J gene: TRBJ2-1
V gene: TRBV7-8

CDR3 protein: CASAIRPGTEDEQFF
CDR3 length: 15
J gene: TRBJ2-1
V gene: TRBV5-1

CDR3 protein: CASSMEPLRSYEQYF
CDR3 length: 15
J gene: TRBJ2-7
V gene: TRBV5-1

CDR3 protein: CASSLRTGAPSVHNSPLHF
CDR3 length: 19
J gene: TRBJ1-6
V gene: TRBV5-1

CDR3 protein: CASSFYQGAPSGYTF
CDR3 length: 15
J gene: TRBJ1-2
V gene: TRBV7-3

CDR3 protein: CASNRQGGRNYEQYF
CDR3 length: 15
J gene: TRBJ2-7
V gene: TRBV7-8

CDR3 protein: CASSPPEGNTEAFF
CDR3 length: 14
J gene: TRBJ1-1
V gene: TRBV14

CDR3 protein: CASSLQGGIEQFF
CDR3 length: 13
J gene: TRBJ2-1
V gene: TRBV27

CDR3 protein: CASSFNRADTQYF
CDR3 length: 13
J gene: TRBJ2-3
V gene: TRBV6-5

CDR3 protein: CASSREGFGVGNIQYF
CDR3 length: 16
J gene: TRBJ2-4
V gene: TRBV7-6

CDR3 protein: CASSFGQVRSYEQYF
CDR3 length: 15
J gene: TRBJ2-7
V gene: TRBV13

CDR3 protein: CASTLGQGQETQYF
CDR3 length: 14
J gene: TRBJ2-5
V gene: TRBV5-4

CDR3 protein: CASRREPGEETQYF
CDR3 length: 14
J gene: TRBJ2-5
V gene: TRBV28

CDR3 protein: CASSPGGTGSYEQYF
CDR3 length: 15
J gene: TRBJ2-7
V gene: TRBV5-1

CDR3 protein: CASSSLASGEETQYF
CDR3 length: 15
J gene: TRBJ2-5
V gene: TRBV27

CDR3 protein: CASSKGEGVLTSYNEQFF
CDR3 length: 18
J gene: TRBJ2-1
V gene: TRBV21-1

CDR3 protein: CASSVGDSSYEQYF
CDR3 length: 14
J gene: TRBJ2-7
V gene: TRBV9

CDR3 protein: CASSLGGTGFQETQYF
CDR3 length: 16
J gene: TRBJ2-5
V gene: TRBV7-7